This paragraph covers one TCR beta chain sequence. Antigen unknown. Germline CDR1 MGHRA, CDR2 YSYEKL. CDR3 length equals 17 residues. The V end was cut by 0 bases, the J end by 3 bases, with 18 bases between. The data derive from a study of shared clonotypes between healthy human individuals. Study results and limitations: Generation probabilities of non-shared clonotypes were lower (relative to those shared by all four donors). Naive CD4 clonotypes were shared across a handful of donors at 4.5% to 6%.

Sorted subsets were amplified in replicate PCRs using around 0.2 ug DNA, some 31,000 T cell genomes. Using immunoSEQ multiplex PCR, the repertoire was profiled, and TCRdb retains in-frame clones only, with some absent. In the table there are about 820,000 clones, roughly 92% of which are singletons. CD45RO-negative, CCR7-positively selected cells formed the naive CD8 fraction, excluding terminally differentiated effector memory CD45RA+ cells. The donors, all of them Caucasian adults, lived in Nashville, Tennessee. The TCR comes from a young man in good health. This sequence joins TRBV4-1 and TRBJ2-7; D perhaps matches TRBD1 (6 bases). Sequencing was performed on naive CD8+ T cells sorted from blood. CDR3 region: CASSQEETGQGYYEQYF. DNA of the CDR3: TGCGCCAGCAGCCAAGAAGAGACGGGGCAGGGGTACTACGAGCAGTACTTC.